This T cell receptor beta chain comes out of a study of identical twins. General observations from the study: Memory repertoires showed no such pattern, whereas abundant cord blood beta clonotypes carried fewer insertions. Not following the same donors, the study drew its conclusions from cross-sectional statistical analysis.

Per germline, CDR1 WSHSY and CDR2 SAAADI. Trimming took off 6 bases at V and 8 bases at J, with 19 bases between the two ends. The CDR3 consists of 14 residues. This clonotype was observed a few times. Its matching antigen is unknown. A template switching step contributed a universal primer site, while unique molecular identifiers were present in the cDNA. From the 5' RACE reads, TCRdb called clonotypes with MiXCR, one entry per CDR3 protein. Among more than 600,000 distinct CDR3 sequences, 15% to 20% were seen once, and the ten largest hold 13%. The sample was also reused in another study, on T cells expressing NK-cell markers. That publication notes: Sorting was restricted to alpha-beta TCR T cells by an anti-gamma-delta TCR antibody in several experiments.

The sequenced sample consisted of PBMCs. The chain carries TRBV10-2 and TRBJ1-2, with D unresolved. This TCR was recovered from a woman under 30 in good health. The CDR3 bases are TGCGCCAGCAGAGACGTGAGTCCGAGGCCAGGCTACACCTTC. It specifies CASRDVSPRPGYTF.